One sample yielded the 31 T cell receptor beta chains listed below, sequenced in a study of T cell repertoires in cytomegalovirus infection. Using its own MiXCR run on the reads, TCRdb lists one record per CDR3 protein. The sample includes under 95,000 distinct CDR3 sequences, under 55% of them seen just once. For these TCRs, the target antigens are not known. Sequences were derived from CD8+ T cells from cultured PBMCs, sampled from culture after CMV antigen stimulation. The source is a human donor in good health (CMV status not recorded). Some clones in this sample may be carry-over from other donors' samples.

This clonotype was found a few times. For the CDR3, the DNA is TGTGCCACGTCGAGAGGGAACACTGAAGCTTTCTTT. Its translation: CATSRGNTEAFF. This rearrangement joins TRBV7-9 to TRBJ1-1; D ambiguous. Germline V gene lookup returns CDR1 SEHNR and CDR2 FQNEAQ (reference sequence). V was trimmed by 10 bases and J by 1 base, leaving 10 bases between them. This CDR3 contains 12 residues.

This clonotype was seen a few times. The rearrangement joins TRBV11-2 to TRBJ2-5, with 9 bases fitting TRBD1. The CDR3 totals 16 residues. The V gene's germline CDR1 is SGHAT and CDR2 FQNNGV. The J segment lost 2 bases and the V segment lost 2 bases, leaving 6 bases of the junction unmatched. As DNA, the CDR3 is TGTGCCAGCAGCTTATCCTATGGACAGGGGCAAGAGACCCAGTACTTC. Its protein product is CASSLSYGQGQETQYF.

J is TRBJ1-5 and V is TRBV27; 8 nucleotides match TRBD1. V lost 6 bases, J lost 5 bases, and 9 bases stayed unmatched. Germline V gives CDR1 MNHEY, CDR2 SMNVEV (reference sequence). The CDR3 has 15 amino acids. CDR3 in amino acids: CASRAGRGQYQPQHF. CDR3 bases: TGTGCCAGCAGGGCGGGCAGGGGGCAATATCAGCCCCAGCATTTT.

This clonotype was picked up a small number of times. CDR3 DNA sequence: TGCAGCGTGGAGGACAGTATCACAGATACGCAGTATTTT. This translates into CSVEDSITDTQYF. The chain combines TRBV29-1 with TRBJ2-3, with a weak D call TRBD1 (6 bases). The CDR3 spans 13 residues. Germline V gene sequence: CDR1 SQVTM, CDR2 ANQGSEA. V lost 6 bases and J 2 bases, leaving 12 bases between the germline ends.

This clonotype was recorded at least ten times. This CDR3 reads CASSPHGEGMNTEAFF. The CDR3 DNA sequence: TGTGCCAGCAGCCCCCATGGGGAGGGCATGAACACTGAAGCTTTCTTT. The V call is TRBV7-2, the J call TRBJ1-1; D is unclear. Germline assignment: CDR1 SGHTA and CDR2 FQGNSA. V was shortened by 5 bases and J by 0 bases, with 16 bases between the two germline ends. This CDR3 comprises 16 residues.

This clonotype was seen more than once but under ten times. The genes are TRBV20-1 and TRBJ1-1; maybe TRBD1 (5 bases). This CDR3 region has 14 residues. V shed 6 bases and J shed 0 bases, with 14 bases lying between them. CDR1 is DFQATT and CDR2 is SNEGSKA in the germline V gene (reference sequence). The CDR3 DNA is TGCAGTGCCCCTCCGGGACGCCTGAACACTGAAGCTTTCTTT. Protein sequence: CSAPPGRLNTEAFF.

This clonotype came up a few times. This sequence joins TRBV11-2 and TRBJ2-1, with 7 bases lining up with TRBD2. Germline CDR1 and CDR2: SGHAT and FQNNGV. The CDR3 length is 14 residues. Germline trimming cut 5 bases from V and 8 bases from J; bases unmatched to any gene: 9. Here the CDR3 DNA reads TGTGCCAGCAGCCGAAACGGACTAGTCCATGAGCAGTTCTTC. The encoded protein is CASSRNGLVHEQFF.

This clonotype has at least ten counts. The junction departs from germline at one end; a sequencing error may be responsible. This chain connects TRBV7-9 to TRBJ1-1; D possibly corresponds to TRBD1 (5 bases). The germline V gene has CDR1 SEHNR and CDR2 FQNEAQ (reference sequence). The CDR3 runs to 12 residues. The chain's CDR3 is CASSLQRDGQIF. The CDR3 DNA sequence: TGTGCCAGCAGCCTCCAGCGGGACGGACAAATCTTT.

This clonotype came up many times. The chain employs TRBV7-2 and TRBJ1-1; D gene ambiguous. Trimming cost V 1 base and J 0 bases, with 9 bases left between them. CDR1 SGHTA and CDR2 FQGNSA come from the germline V gene. The CDR3 totals 15 residues. CDR3 sequence: CASSLEGNMNTEAFF. The CDR3 DNA is TGTGCCAGCAGCTTAGAGGGCAATATGAACACTGAAGCTTTCTTT. The full variable domain, in which reference TRBV7-2 and TRBJ1-1 provide the parts outside the CDR3, is GAGVSQSPSNKVTEKGKDVELRCDPISGHTALYWYRQSLGQGLEFLIYFQGNSAPDKSGLPSDRFSAERTGGSVSTLTIQRTQQEDSAVYLCASSLEGNMNTEAFFGQGTRLTVV.

A few counts support this clonotype. The chain recombines TRBV12-3 or TRBV12-4 with TRBJ2-7, with TRBD1 identical over 11 bases. Trimming at V came to 4 bases and at J to 5 bases, leaving 1 base not matched to a gene. The CDR3 runs to 13 residues. This CDR3 reads CASSWDRGNEQYF. The CDR3 bases are TGTGCCAGCAGTTGGGACAGGGGGAACGAGCAGTACTTC.

V and J are TRBV27 and TRBJ2-1; 9 nucleotides line up with TRBD1. The CDR3 contains 15 residues. From germline, CDR1 is MNHEY and CDR2 SMNVEV (reference sequence). With V trimmed by 5 bases and J by 7 bases, 9 bases remained unmatched. The CDR3 DNA is TGTGCCAGCAGTCCCCGGGACAGGGAGGGAAATGAGCAGTTCTTC. Translating it yields CASSPRDREGNEQFF.

The chain links TRBV29-1 to TRBJ1-1; the D is unclear. This CDR3 spans 10 amino acids. Trimming shortened V by 6 bases and J by 8 bases, and 10 bases separated the two germline ends. From germline, CDR1 is SQVTM and CDR2 ANQGSEA. The CDR3 spells CSVFTREAFF. The CDR3 DNA reads as TGCAGCGTCTTCACCAGGGAAGCTTTCTTT. Filled out from reference TRBV29-1 and TRBJ1-1, the complete variable domain reads SAVISQKPSRDICQRGTSLTIQCQVDSQVTMMFWYRQQPGQSLTLIATANQGSEATYESGFVIDKFPISRPNLTFSTLTVSNMSPEDSSIYLCSVFTREAFFGQGTRLTVV.

J is TRBJ2-3 and V is TRBV7-9; D perhaps matches TRBD2 (5 bases). From germline, CDR1 is SEHNR and CDR2 FQNEAQ (reference sequence). CDR3 length: 16 residues. The V end lost 5 bases, the J end lost 0 bases, and 15 bases lay between the germline ends. The CDR3 sequence is CASSPEEGSSTDTQYF. CDR3 sequence (DNA): TGTGCCAGCAGCCCCGAAGAGGGTTCCAGCACAGATACGCAGTATTTT.

The chain couples TRBV20-1 to TRBJ2-5; D uncertain. V dropped 3 bases and J dropped 5 bases, with 7 bases sitting between them. The CDR3 length is 11 residues. Germline assignment: CDR1 DFQATT and CDR2 SNEGSKA (reference sequence). The CDR3 spells CSARIRETQYF. The DNA of the CDR3 is TGCAGTGCTAGGATCCGGGAGACCCAGTACTTC.

This clonotype was counted only a few times. The J gene is TRBJ2-7, the V gene TRBV2; D is undetermined. The germline CDR1 and CDR2 sequences are SNHLY and FYNNEI. CDR3 length: 13 residues. The V gene lost 3 bases and the J gene lost 1 base, with 7 bases spanning the gap. The CDR3 DNA reads TGTGCCAGCAGTGACGCCAGTTCCTACGAGCAGTACTTC. It translates to CASSDASSYEQYF.

The J gene is TRBJ1-5, the V gene TRBV6-1; the D is unclear. The CDR3 spans 11 residues. Germline CDR1 MNHNS, CDR2 SASEGT. V was clipped by 7 bases and J by 1 base, with 2 bases between them. Here the CDR3 DNA reads TGTGCCAGCAACAGCAATCAGCCCCAGCATTTT. It is translated as CASNSNQPQHF.

V gene TRBV19 combines with J gene TRBJ2-2; 7 positions match TRBD1. V trimming: 0 bases; J trimming: 6 bases; junction bases outside the gene matches: 1. Germline values: CDR1 LNHDA, CDR2 SQIVND (reference sequence). This CDR3 has 14 residues. The CDR3 sequence is CASSIDQGAGELFF. In DNA, the CDR3 is TGTGCCAGTAGTATAGATCAGGGGGCCGGGGAGCTGTTTTTT.

This clonotype occurred a few times. This chain joins TRBV19 and TRBJ1-1; perhaps TRBD1 as D (6 bases). The CDR3 totals 16 residues. Trimming pared 7 bases from V and 1 base from J, leaving 19 bases between. The germline gives CDR1 LNHDA, CDR2 SQIVND (reference sequence). CDR3 nucleotide sequence: TGTGCCAGTACCCAACCGGGGGGCAGGGCGAACACTGAAGCTTTCTTT. It is translated as CASTQPGGRANTEAFF.

The CDR3 region has the DNA TGCAGTGTCCAGCGGGAGTCGGTATACAATGAGCAGTTCTTC. Protein: CSVQRESVYNEQFF. The gene calls are TRBV20-1 and TRBJ2-1; 8 bases agree with TRBD2. The CDR3 length is 14 residues. CDR1 and CDR2 from the germline V gene are DFQATT and SNEGSKA (reference sequence). The V and J ends lost 7 bases and 4 bases, in that order; junction bases with no gene match: 9.

The CDR3 loop reads CASSFGSALYEQYF. The CDR3 region has the DNA TGTGCCAGCAGCTTCGGCTCCGCCCTATACGAGCAGTACTTC. The V gene is TRBV7-9, the J gene TRBJ2-7; no clear D gene. Looked up from germline, CDR1 is SEHNR and CDR2 is FQNEAQ (reference sequence). This CDR3 comprises 14 residues. Trimming removed 3 bases from V and 4 bases from J, with 13 bases in between. The full variable domain, completed using reference TRBV7-9 and TRBJ2-7, is DTGVSQNPRHKITKRGQNVTFRCDPISEHNRLYWYRQTLGQGPEFLTYFQNEAQLEKSRLLSDRFSAERPKGSFSTLEIQRTEQGDSAMYLCASSFGSALYEQYFGPGTRLTVT.

This rearrangement joins TRBV6-1 to TRBJ2-5; 7 positions agree with TRBD1. The length of the CDR3 is 12 residues. In germline, CDR1 is MNHNS, CDR2 SASEGT. V lost 5 bases, J lost 5 bases, and 2 bases stayed unmatched. In DNA form, the CDR3 reads TGTGCCAGCAGTCCCAGGGGGGAGACCCAGTACTTC. It specifies CASSPRGETQYF.

This clonotype was picked up one time. J is TRBJ2-2 and V is TRBV9, with D tentatively TRBD2 (6 bases). Per the germline V gene, CDR1 is SGDLS and CDR2 is YYNGEE. The CDR3 runs to 16 residues. V lost 0 bases, J lost 4 bases, and 13 bases lay in between. CDR3 region: CASSVVGGAPTGELFF. In nucleotides, the CDR3 is TGTGCCAGCAGCGTAGTCGGGGGAGCCCCCACCGGGGAGCTGTTTTTT. Combining the CDR3 with reference TRBV9 and TRBJ2-2 gives the whole variable domain DSGVTQTPKHLITATGQRVTLRCSPRSGDLSVYWYQQSLDQGLQFLIQYYNGEERAKGNILERFSAQQFPDLHSELNLSSLELGDSALYFCASSVVGGAPTGELFFGEGSRLTVL.

The chain has TRBV7-8 and TRBJ2-7, with 9 bases that match TRBD2. The germline CDR1 and CDR2 sequences are SGHVS and FQNEAQ. V lost 0 bases and J lost 5; bases outside the gene matches: 5. This CDR3 has 15 residues. In DNA form, the CDR3 reads TGTGCCAGCAGCTTAGCGGCGGGAGGGTTACACGAGCAGTACTTC. This codes for CASSLAAGGLHEQYF. The full variable domain, with the rest looked up from reference TRBV7-8 and TRBJ2-7, is GAGVSQSPRYKVAKRGQDVALRCDPISGHVSLFWYQQALGQGPEFLTYFQNEAQLDKSGLPSDRFFAERPEGSVSTLKIQRTQQEDSAVYLCASSLAAGGLHEQYFGPGTRLTVT.

The rearrangement links TRBV11-2 to TRBJ1-4, with 11 bases lining up with TRBD1. Germline CDR1 SGHAT, CDR2 FQNNGV. V shed 5 bases, J shed 6 bases, and the junction held 11 bases outside the gene matches. This CDR3 is built from 17 residues. The DNA of the CDR3 is TGTGCCAGCAGCGCAGGACAGGGGGCGAGAAGAGATGAAAAACTGTTTTTT. Translation gives CASSAGQGARRDEKLFF.

This clonotype has at least ten counts. This chain links TRBV7-2 with TRBJ2-1; 7 bases line up with TRBD1. CDR1 and CDR2 (germline): SGHTA, FQGNSA. V was clipped by 3 bases and J by 2 bases; unmatched bases: 4. CDR3 length: 15 amino acids. CDR3 coding DNA: TGTGCCAGCAGCTTTGAAGGGACAGCCTACAATGAGCAGTTCTTC. It specifies CASSFEGTAYNEQFF.

The chain is built from TRBV10-3 and TRBJ1-3; 7 nucleotides line up with TRBD1. The germline V gene encodes CDR1 ENHRY and CDR2 SYGVKD. Losses at the gene ends were 4 bases for V and 8 bases for J; bases not matched to a gene: 11. The CDR3 sequence is 15 residues long. The CDR3 reads CAISVQGIAGDTIYF. The DNA of the CDR3 is TGTGCCATCAGTGTACAGGGGATCGCTGGGGACACCATATATTTT.

This clonotype was counted a few times. The V and J genes are TRBV19 and TRBJ2-1; D perhaps matches TRBD1 (6 bases). Germline CDR1 and CDR2: LNHDA and SQIVND (reference sequence). The germline V and J ends were trimmed by 7 bases and 0 bases, with 19 bases remaining between them. The CDR3 is 17 amino acids. The CDR3 reads CASTRTASLSSYNEQFF. CDR3 DNA: TGTGCCAGTACCCGGACAGCCAGCCTTAGCTCCTACAATGAGCAGTTCTTC.

This clonotype turned up a few times. The chain couples TRBV12-3 or TRBV12-4 to TRBJ2-5, with 9 bases aligning to TRBD2. V shed 7 bases and J 3 bases; nucleotides not matched to a gene: 3. The CDR3 runs to 13 residues. The CDR3 DNA reads as TGTGCCAGCACCATAGCGGGAGAAGAGACCCAGTACTTC. Its translation: CASTIAGEETQYF.

V gene TRBV19 combines with J gene TRBJ1-5; D not certain. V was trimmed by 4 bases and J by 1 base, leaving 14 bases between them. The germline gives CDR1 LNHDA, CDR2 SQIVND (reference sequence). The CDR3 sequence is 16 residues long. In DNA form, the CDR3 reads TGTGCCAGTAGTAAGGGCTCCCTGGGGAGCAATCAGCCCCAGCATTTT. Translated: CASSKGSLGSNQPQHF.

This chain links TRBV19 with TRBJ1-1, with TRBD1 as a possible D gene (5 bases). The V and J ends lost 4 bases and 4 bases respectively, with 19 bases between them. The CDR3 sequence is 16 residues long. Germline CDR1 LNHDA, CDR2 SQIVND (reference sequence). For the CDR3, the DNA is TGTGCCAGTAGTAGACCCATCGGGGGAGGCTTCACTGAAGCTTTCTTT. This codes for CASSRPIGGGFTEAFF.

The chain is built from TRBV10-1 and TRBJ2-3; D unclear. The germline V gene encodes CDR1 WNHNN and CDR2 SYGVQD (reference sequence). The CDR3 extends over 14 amino acids. Trimming cost V 5 bases and J 2 bases, with 11 bases left between them. CDR3 bases: TGCGCCAGCAGTAAAGGGTACACCACAGATACGCAGTATTTT. Protein product: CASSKGYTTDTQYF.